This TCR beta chain was captured in a study of radiation and T cells in renal cell carcinoma. This CDR3 has 12 amino acids. Germline CDR1 ENHRY, CDR2 SYGVKD. V lost 7 bases, J lost 4 bases, and 10 bases lay in between. This clone showed up just a few times. What it binds is not known. Points from the study as a whole: In blood, top tumor clones expanded by 2 weeks, shrinking by 4. No pretreatment tumor biopsies were available for baseline clonotypes.

Time point: blood 4 weeks post-SBRT, at nephrectomy. The sample's treatment: 15 Gy SBRT to primary tumor, nephrectomy 4 weeks later. Nephrectomy followed 15 Gy stereotactic body radiation by 4 weeks. Method: immunoSEQ multiplex PCR; TCRdb's copy keeps in-frame clones and lacks some. Among about 34,000 clones listed, roughly 80% were seen once. The clonotype comes from a man aged 60-69 years with renal cell carcinoma. V and J are TRBV10-3 and TRBJ1-1; D is unclear. The material was blood, obtained from a patient whose treatment included radiotherapy and nephrectomy. DNA for the CDR3: TGTGCCATCAATGGGATGGGCACTGAAGCTTTCTTT. Translated, it gives CAINGMGTEAFF.